This TCR beta chain was retrieved from a study of cytomegalovirus exposure and HLA in healthy donors. On the study more broadly: An earlier analysis found 117 million unique TCR beta sequences from around 180 million T cells. Study results and caveats: Earlier results showed most TCR beta V segments being productive about 87% or about 30% of the time. Another analysis was done later, and it associated 15,000 or so TCR beta sequences with HLA alleles at 0.05 false discovery rate.

A multiplex PCR was run with 60 Vbeta primers and 13 Jbeta primers. Profiled with immunoSEQ multiplex PCR; TCRdb holds only in-frame clones, not every one. This table has some 90,000 clones, 70% to 80% appearing once. Germline V gene data show CDR1 as SNHLY and CDR2 as FYNNEI. The CDR3 spans 12 residues. Trimming removed 6 bases from V and 6 bases from J, with 12 bases in between. Note on this clone: Its specificity is unknown.

The sequence was obtained from a man aged 60 to 69 in good health and CMV-seronegative. The sequenced material came from PBMCs. The chain carries TRBV2 and TRBJ2-7; tentatively, D is TRBD1 (6 bases). The CDR3 coding sequence is TGTGCCAGCAGAACACAGGGAAGCGAGCAGTACTTC. Translation gives CASRTQGSEQYF.